The source of this TCR beta chain is a study of human T cells and chemical hapten exposure. CDR3 length: 15 amino acids. CDR1 is LGHDT, CDR2 YNNKEL, per germline (reference sequence). After removal of 6 bases from V and 4 bases from J, the junction contained 10 bases not matched to a gene. Specified time point: patch test 1, 2 weeks after DPC sensitization. Treatment here: therapeutic diphenylcyclopropenone sensitization with weekly scalp DPC. One entry per CDR3 protein results from TCRdb running MiXCR on the RACE reads. The sample includes just over 80,000 distinct CDR3 sequences, roughly 10% of them seen just once. This clonotype was counted at least ten times.

The sequence derives from a woman in her 50s with alopecia areata. Some clones in this sample may be carry-over from other donors' samples. This sample comprised whole blood, obtained in connection with sensitization to the hapten diphenylcyclopropenone (DPC). The chain employs TRBV3-1 and TRBJ1-1; the match to TRBD1 covers 8 bases. CDR3 DNA sequence: TGTGCCAGCAGACCCCGGACAGGGAGGGGCACTGAAGCTTTCTTT. It yields the protein CASRPRTGRGTEAFF.